This T cell receptor beta chain was recorded in a study of radiotherapy plus CTLA-4 blockade in lung cancer. Study information: Objective responses were recorded in 15% to 20% of patients, with disease control recorded in roughly 31%.

Some clones are missing from TCRdb's copy, which holds only in-frame ones; the method was immunoSEQ multiplex PCR. The sample consists of tens of thousands of clones, 79% of them appearing once. Germline CDR1 SEHNR, CDR2 FQNEAQ (reference sequence). The V end lost 5 bases, the J end lost 1 base, and 20 bases lay between the germline ends. The CDR3 totals 17 residues. This clonotype was sampled from a human donor with non-small cell lung cancer who had a complete response to radiotherapy plus ipilimumab. Source: peripheral blood, taken from a patient treated with radiotherapy plus ipilimumab. The chain recombines TRBV7-9 with TRBJ1-2; a weak D match, TRBD1 (6 bases). The CDR3 here is CASSIGGAVPFNYGYTF. The DNA for the CDR3 is TGTGCCAGCAGCATAGGGGGGGCAGTCCCTTTTAACTATGGCTACACCTTC.